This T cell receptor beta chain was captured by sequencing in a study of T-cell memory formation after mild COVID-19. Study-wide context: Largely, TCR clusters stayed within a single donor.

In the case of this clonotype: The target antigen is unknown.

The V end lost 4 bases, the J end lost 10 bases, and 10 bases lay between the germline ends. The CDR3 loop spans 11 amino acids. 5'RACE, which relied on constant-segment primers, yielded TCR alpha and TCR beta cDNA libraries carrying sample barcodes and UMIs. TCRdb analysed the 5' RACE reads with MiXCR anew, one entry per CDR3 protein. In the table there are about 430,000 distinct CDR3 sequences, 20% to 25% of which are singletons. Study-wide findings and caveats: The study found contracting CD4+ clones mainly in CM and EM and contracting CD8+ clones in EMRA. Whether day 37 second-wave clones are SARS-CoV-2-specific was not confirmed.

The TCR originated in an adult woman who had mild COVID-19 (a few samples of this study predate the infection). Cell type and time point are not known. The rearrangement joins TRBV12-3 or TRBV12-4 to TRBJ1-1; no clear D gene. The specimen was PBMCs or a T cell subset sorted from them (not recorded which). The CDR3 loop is CASSYVGVAFF. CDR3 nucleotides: TGTGCCAGCAGTTATGTTGGGGTAGCTTTCTTT.